This entry lists 32 T cell receptor beta chains sequenced from one sample in a study of T cell responses to AZD1222 COVID-19 vaccine. Profiling relied on immunoSEQ multiplex PCR, and the TCRdb table lists in-frame clones only, not all of them. The sample includes 120,000 to 150,000 clones, roughly 88% of them seen just once. The sample in question was peripheral blood, obtained on day 0 of AZD1222 vaccination. The source of these receptors is an adult in good health.

This chain uses TRBV5-4 with TRBJ1-1, with D perhaps matching TRBD1 (6 bases). CDR1 SGHNT and CDR2 YYREEE come from the germline V gene (reference sequence). Trimming removed 0 bases from V and 3 bases from J, with 12 bases in between. The CDR3 extends over 15 amino acids. The CDR3, as DNA: TGTGCCAGCAGCTTGGGCGTGGCAGGGGACACTGAAGCTTTCTTT. Translated: CASSLGVAGDTEAFF.

The chain links TRBV27 to TRBJ2-7; 10 positions match TRBD2. Germline V CDR1 and CDR2: MNHEY, SMNVEV (reference sequence). V shed 3 bases and J 7 bases; nucleotides not matched to a gene: 6. The CDR3 is 14 residues long. The CDR3 nucleotides are TGTGCCAGCAGTTTTAGGCTAGCGGGAGTTGAGCAGTACTTC. Amino acid sequence: CASSFRLAGVEQYF.

The chain employs TRBV7-2 and TRBJ1-6; D might be TRBD1 (5 bases). CDR1 SGHTA and CDR2 FQGNSA come from the germline V gene. Trimming left V 1 base short and J 14 bases short, with 15 bases between. The CDR3 spans 14 residues. The CDR3, as DNA: TGTGCCAGCAGCTTAGGGGCATCAGGGTTGGCCCTCCACTTT. Translation: CASSLGASGLALHF.

This chain uses TRBV20-1 with TRBJ2-3; D ambiguous. The CDR3 consists of 12 residues. Germline V lookup: CDR1 DFQATT, CDR2 SNEGSKA (reference sequence). V was cut by 3 bases and J by 4 bases, with 8 bases left in between. The CDR3 spells CSASLSPDTQYF. The CDR3 region has the DNA TGCAGTGCTAGTCTTAGCCCAGATACGCAGTATTTT.

The chain joins TRBV9 to TRBJ2-7; D may be TRBD2 (5 bases). The germline gives CDR1 SGDLS, CDR2 YYNGEE. CDR3 length: 11 residues. V lost 3 bases, J lost 6 bases, and 7 bases lay in between. The CDR3 DNA is TGTGCCAGCAGCGGTGGAGGCGAGCAGTACTTC. Protein product: CASSGGGEQYF.

This clone has just one count. The chain uses TRBV24-1 and TRBJ1-1; D gene unclear. V lost 2 bases to trimming and J lost 4 bases, with 10 bases between them. The CDR3 loop spans 14 amino acids. CDR1 KGHDR and CDR2 SFDVKD come from the germline V gene. The CDR3 region is CATSDSQTGTEAFF. In nucleotides, the CDR3 is TGTGCCACCAGTGATTCTCAAACGGGCACTGAAGCTTTCTTT.

This chain uses TRBV2 with TRBJ2-1; TRBD2 aligns across 7 bases. The CDR3 sequence is 13 residues long. V shed 7 bases and J 6 bases; nucleotides not matched to a gene: 6. The germline CDR1 and CDR2 sequences are SNHLY and FYNNEI. The CDR3 is CASKEGGINEQFF. CDR3 nucleotides: TGTGCCAGCAAGGAGGGAGGGATCAATGAGCAGTTCTTC.

V is TRBV12-5 and J is TRBJ1-1, with D perhaps matching TRBD1 (6 bases). In germline, CDR1 is LGHNT, CDR2 FRNRAP. The V and J ends lost 4 bases and 2 bases respectively, with 14 bases between them. The CDR3 is 15 amino acids. CDR3 region: CASGSTGQSNTEAFF. For the CDR3, the DNA is TGTGCTAGTGGTTCGACCGGACAGTCAAACACTGAAGCTTTCTTT.

The rearrangement joins TRBV7-8 to TRBJ1-1; a possible D gene is TRBD1 (5 bases). The CDR3 sequence is 14 residues long. Per the germline V gene, CDR1 is SGHVS and CDR2 is FQNEAQ. Trimming stripped 3 bases from V and 2 bases from J, with 10 bases between. The CDR3 reads CASSFSGRNTEAFF. Written as DNA, the CDR3 is TGTGCCAGCAGCTTTTCAGGGAGAAACACTGAAGCTTTCTTT. Full variable domain (remainder filled in from reference TRBV7-8 and TRBJ1-1): GAGVSQSPRYKVAKRGQDVALRCDPISGHVSLFWYQQALGQGPEFLTYFQNEAQLDKSGLPSDRFFAERPEGSVSTLKIQRTQQEDSAVYLCASSFSGRNTEAFFGQGTRLTVV.

V and J are TRBV29-1 and TRBJ2-1; D remains ambiguous. V lost 8 bases to trimming and J lost 0 bases, with 14 bases between them. CDR1 and CDR2 from the germline V gene are SQVTM and ANQGSEA. The CDR3 is 14 amino acids. The CDR3 sequence: CSTIPESSYNEQFF. The CDR3 DNA sequence: TGCAGCACTATCCCCGAGAGCTCCTACAATGAGCAGTTCTTC.

J is TRBJ2-5 and V is TRBV5-6; D perhaps matches TRBD1 (5 bases). The germline V gene has CDR1 SGHDT and CDR2 YYEEEE. The CDR3 covers 12 residues. Trimming left V 8 bases short and J 4 bases short, with 12 bases between. The CDR3 here is CASLRQGETQYF. CDR3 nucleotides: TGTGCCAGTTTAAGGCAGGGAGAGACCCAGTACTTC. Looking up the rest from reference TRBV5-6 and TRBJ2-5 gives the full variable domain: DAGVTQSPTHLIKTRGQQVTLRCSPKSGHDTVSWYQQALGQGPQFIFQYYEEEERQRGNFPDRFSGHQFPNYSSELNVNALLLGDSALYLCASLRQGETQYFGPGTRLLVL.

This sequence joins TRBV15 and TRBJ1-6; D gene ambiguous. The CDR3 totals 14 residues. Germline CDR1 and CDR2: LNHNV and YYDKDF (reference sequence). Trimming shortened V by 7 bases and J by 10 bases, and 17 bases separated the two germline ends. CDR3: CATTPRDNGSPLHF. The DNA for the CDR3 is TGTGCCACCACACCCCGCGACAACGGGTCACCCCTCCACTTT. Combining the CDR3 with reference TRBV15 and TRBJ1-6 gives the whole variable domain DAMVIQNPRYQVTQFGKPVTLSCSQTLNHNVMYWYQQKSSQAPKLLFHYYDKDFNNEADTPDNFQSRRPNTSFCFLDIRSPGLGDTAMYLCATTPRDNGSPLHFGNGTRLTVT.

This chain connects TRBV28 to TRBJ1-2; D possibly corresponds to TRBD1 (6 bases). In germline, CDR1 is MDHEN, CDR2 SYDVKM. V was trimmed by 5 bases and J by 5 bases, leaving 18 bases between them. CDR3 length equals 15 residues. The CDR3 coding sequence is TGTGCCAGCAGTCCTTCCCAGGGGCAGGGATATGGCTACACCTTC. This gives the protein CASSPSQGQGYGYTF.

The V and J genes are TRBV19 and TRBJ2-7, with 10 nucleotides matching TRBD1. The CDR3 has 17 residues. The germline CDR1 and CDR2 sequences are LNHDA and SQIVND (reference sequence). With V trimmed by 2 bases and J by 5 bases, 12 bases remained unmatched. CDR3 sequence: CASSILPGQGNFNEQYF. As DNA, the CDR3 is TGTGCCAGTAGTATATTACCGGGACAGGGGAACTTTAACGAGCAGTACTTC. The full variable domain, rest sourced from reference TRBV19 and TRBJ2-7, is DGGITQSPKYLFRKEGQNVTLSCEQNLNHDAMYWYRQDPGQGLRLIYYSQIVNDFQKGDIAEGYSVSREKKESFPLTVTSAQKNPTAFYLCASSILPGQGNFNEQYFGPGTRLTVT.

Here the CDR3 DNA reads TGCGCCAGCAGCTTTGCAGGGACAGGGAACAATGAGCAGTTCTTC. As protein: CASSFAGTGNNEQFF. V gene TRBV5-1 combines with J gene TRBJ2-1; 9 positions match TRBD1. CDR3 size: 15 residues. V lost 2 bases and J lost 5; bases outside the gene matches: 5. From germline, CDR1 is SGHRS and CDR2 YFSETQ.

This chain connects TRBV30 to TRBJ1-1; D unresolved. V was trimmed by 2 bases and J by 1 base, leaving 8 bases between them. The CDR3 has 13 amino acids. Germline V gene data show CDR1 as GTSNPN and CDR2 as SVGIG (reference sequence). Written as DNA, the CDR3 is TGTGCCTGGAGTCCGACCGGGAACACTGAAGCTTTCTTT. Encoded protein: CAWSPTGNTEAFF.

The chain is built from TRBV5-1 and TRBJ2-1, with D hard to call. Germline CDR1 reads SGHRS; CDR2 reads YFSETQ. With 4 bases removed from V and 0 bases from J, the gap between germline ends came to 14 bases. This CDR3 has 16 amino acids. In DNA form, the CDR3 reads TGCGCCAGCAGCCCCGATGGGGTTAGCTCCTACAATGAGCAGTTCTTC. This codes for CASSPDGVSSYNEQFF.

The rearrangement uses TRBV5-4 and TRBJ1-1; 7 bases are shared with TRBD1. CDR1 is SGHNT, CDR2 YYREEE, per germline (reference sequence). Trimming took 3 bases from V and 0 from J; bases not matched to a gene: 8. The CDR3 is made up of 16 amino acids. In DNA, the CDR3 is TGTGCCAGCAGCTCCGGGACAGCCCTTCTGAACACTGAAGCTTTCTTT. It codes for CASSSGTALLNTEAFF.

CDR3 amino acids: CASSLDGEEAFF. CDR3 bases: TGTGCCAGCAGCTTGGATGGGGAAGAAGCTTTCTTT. This chain links TRBV5-4 with TRBJ1-1; D gene uncertain. The V gene lost 0 bases and the J gene lost 8 bases, with 8 bases spanning the gap. The CDR3 consists of 12 residues. Germline CDR1 and CDR2: SGHNT and YYREEE (reference sequence).

The V and J genes are TRBV29-1 and TRBJ1-5, with 7 bases that match TRBD1. Germline lookup yields CDR1 SQVTM and CDR2 ANQGSEA. V shed 6 bases and J 6 bases; nucleotides not matched to a gene: 8. The CDR3 is 13 residues long. In nucleotides, the CDR3 is TGCAGCGTCCGACAGGGAAAGGCTCAGCCCCAGCATTTT. Amino acid sequence: CSVRQGKAQPQHF.

This chain uses TRBV30 with TRBJ1-6; D is unresolved. V was shortened by 5 bases and J by 5 bases, with 13 bases between the two germline ends. CDR1 is GTSNPN and CDR2 is SVGIG in the germline V gene (reference sequence). The CDR3 totals 14 residues. CDR3 DNA sequence: TGTGCCTGGCGGACTCCGGGGAATAATTCACCCCTCCACTTT. This translates into CAWRTPGNNSPLHF.

The V gene is TRBV9, the J gene TRBJ2-2; the D is unclear. This CDR3 is built from 15 residues. From germline, CDR1 is SGDLS and CDR2 YYNGEE. Trimming removed 4 bases from V and 6 bases from J, with 16 bases in between. CDR3: CASSPPEGDPGELFF. CDR3 coding DNA: TGTGCCAGCAGCCCCCCGGAAGGAGATCCCGGGGAGCTGTTTTTT. The full variable domain, rest sourced from reference TRBV9 and TRBJ2-2, is DSGVTQTPKHLITATGQRVTLRCSPRSGDLSVYWYQQSLDQGLQFLIQYYNGEERAKGNILERFSAQQFPDLHSELNLSSLELGDSALYFCASSPPEGDPGELFFGEGSRLTVL.

The chain recombines TRBV13 with TRBJ2-1; 13 bases agree with TRBD2. The CDR3 contains 16 residues. CDR1 PRHDT and CDR2 FYEKMQ come from the germline V gene (reference sequence). Trimming took 5 bases from V and 12 from J; bases not matched to a gene: 13. The CDR3 region has the DNA TGTGCCAGCAGCCCGCGCCGCGGGACTAGCGGGATTGGGCAGTTCTTC. This gives the protein CASSPRRGTSGIGQFF.

This clone was observed once. The chain carries TRBV6-2 or TRBV6-3 and TRBJ1-2, with 7 bases fitting TRBD1. This CDR3 has 14 amino acids. The ends lost 2 bases at V and 8 bases at J; junction bases unmatched: 8. In germline, CDR1 is MNHEY, CDR2 SVGEGT. CDR3 sequence (DNA): TGTGCCAGCAGTTACGGATCAGGGGGGGAAGGCTACACCTTC. Translating it yields CASSYGSGGEGYTF.

This sequence joins TRBV7-3 and TRBJ2-1; 10 nucleotides align to TRBD1. Germline CDR1 and CDR2: SGHTA and FQGTGA. The CDR3 runs to 15 residues. Losses at the gene ends were 1 base for V and 10 bases for J; bases not matched to a gene: 7. CDR3 nucleotides: TGTGCCAGCAGCTTAAGGGGGACAGGGGTACGCGAGCAGTTCTTC. This gives the protein CASSLRGTGVREQFF. Full variable domain (rest looked up from reference TRBV7-3 and TRBJ2-1): GAGVSQTPSNKVTEKGKYVELRCDPISGHTALYWYRQSLGQGPEFLIYFQGTGAADDSGLPNDRFFAVRPEGSVSTLKIQRTERGDSAVYLCASSLRGTGVREQFFGPGTRLTVL.

This clone was recorded a few times. The rearrangement uses TRBV6-1 and TRBJ2-7; TRBD1 matches at 10 bases. Trimming at V came to 3 bases and at J to 1 base, leaving 12 bases not matched to a gene. The CDR3 totals 18 residues. Germline CDR1 reads MNHNS; CDR2 reads SASEGT. This CDR3 is CASSEWTTGTGVSYEQYF. Here the CDR3 DNA reads TGTGCCAGCAGTGAGTGGACAACCGGGACAGGGGTTTCCTACGAGCAGTACTTC.

The CDR3 DNA is TGTGCCTGGAGAATGGCAGGGGGCGAGAACACTGAAGCTTTCTTT. Translation: CAWRMAGGENTEAFF. The rearrangement uses TRBV30 and TRBJ1-1, with 8 nucleotides matching TRBD1. Unmatched junction bases numbered 7, after V lost 3 bases and J lost 1 base. The length of the CDR3 is 15 residues. The germline V gene has CDR1 GTSNPN and CDR2 SVGIG (reference sequence).

The rearrangement uses TRBV7-2 and TRBJ2-3; D perhaps matches TRBD1 (5 bases). The V end lost 3 bases, the J end lost 5 bases, and 15 bases lay between the germline ends. The CDR3 is made up of 15 amino acids. Germline lookup yields CDR1 SGHTA and CDR2 FQGNSA. DNA of the CDR3: TGTGCCAGCAGCTTCCCCCCGGCAGGGTTAGATACGCAGTATTTT. Amino acids: CASSFPPAGLDTQYF.

This clone was detected a few times. V and J are TRBV9 and TRBJ2-2, with 9 bases that match TRBD2. V dropped 0 bases and J dropped 5; count of bases not matched to a gene: 2. CDR1 and CDR2 from the germline V gene are SGDLS and YYNGEE. The CDR3 spans 15 residues. The CDR3 DNA follows: TGTGCCAGCAGCGTAGCAGCGGGAGGTACCGGGGAGCTGTTTTTT. Protein product: CASSVAAGGTGELFF.

The chain links TRBV11-2 to TRBJ1-6; D is ambiguous. The CDR3 runs 12 residues. Looked up from germline, CDR1 is SGHAT and CDR2 is FQNNGV. Trimming removed 1 base at V and 10 bases at J, with 5 bases between. The CDR3 reads CASSLGTSPLHF. Here the CDR3 DNA reads TGTGCCAGCAGCTTAGGGACCTCACCCCTCCACTTT.

This chain joins TRBV6-2 or TRBV6-3 and TRBJ1-1; unclear D gene. V lost 0 bases to trimming and J lost 1 base, with 9 bases between them. This CDR3 is 15 amino acids long. Germline CDR1 is MNHEY and CDR2 is SVGEGT. The CDR3 here is CASSYSEVPNTEAFF. DNA for the CDR3: TGTGCCAGCAGTTACTCCGAAGTTCCGAACACTGAAGCTTTCTTT.

CDR3: CASSLATQETQYF. CDR3 DNA: TGTGCCAGCAGTTTGGCAACGCAAGAGACCCAGTACTTC. The chain joins TRBV28 to TRBJ2-5, with no clear D. This CDR3 has 13 residues. The germline CDR1 and CDR2 sequences are MDHEN and SYDVKM. V gave up 3 bases and J gave up 2 bases, with 7 bases separating them.